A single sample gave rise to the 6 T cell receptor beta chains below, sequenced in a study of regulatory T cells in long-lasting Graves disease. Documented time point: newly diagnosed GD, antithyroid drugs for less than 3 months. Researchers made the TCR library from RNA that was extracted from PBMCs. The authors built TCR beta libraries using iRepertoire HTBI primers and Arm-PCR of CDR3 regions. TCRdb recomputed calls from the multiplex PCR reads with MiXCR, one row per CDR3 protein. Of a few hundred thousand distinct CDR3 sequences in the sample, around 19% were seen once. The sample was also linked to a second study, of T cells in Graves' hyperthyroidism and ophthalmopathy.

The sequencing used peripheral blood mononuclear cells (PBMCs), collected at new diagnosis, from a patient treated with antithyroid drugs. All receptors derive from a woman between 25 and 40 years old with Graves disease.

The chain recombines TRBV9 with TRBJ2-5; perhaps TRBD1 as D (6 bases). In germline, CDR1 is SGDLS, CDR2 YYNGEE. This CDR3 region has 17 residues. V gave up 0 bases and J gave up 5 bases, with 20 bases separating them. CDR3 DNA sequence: TGTGCCAGCAGCGTAGCTACAGCCACAGGGCGTGCGGAGACCCAGTACTTC. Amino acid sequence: CASSVATATGRAETQYF. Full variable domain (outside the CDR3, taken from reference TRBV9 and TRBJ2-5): DSGVTQTPKHLITATGQRVTLRCSPRSGDLSVYWYQQSLDQGLQFLIQYYNGEERAKGNILERFSAQQFPDLHSELNLSSLELGDSALYFCASSVATATGRAETQYFGPGTRLLVL.

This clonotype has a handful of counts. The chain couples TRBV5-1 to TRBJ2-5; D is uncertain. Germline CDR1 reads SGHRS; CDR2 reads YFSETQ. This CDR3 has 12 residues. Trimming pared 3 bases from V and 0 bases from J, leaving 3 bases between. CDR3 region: CASSSYQETQYF. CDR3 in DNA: TGCGCCAGCAGCTCGTACCAAGAGACCCAGTACTTC.

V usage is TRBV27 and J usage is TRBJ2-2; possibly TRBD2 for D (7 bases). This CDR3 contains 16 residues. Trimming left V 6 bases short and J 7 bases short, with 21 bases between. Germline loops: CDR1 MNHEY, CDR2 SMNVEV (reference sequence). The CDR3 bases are TGTGCCAGCAGACTACCGGGGGCGGGAGAGCTCGGGGAGCTGTTTTTT. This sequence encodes CASRLPGAGELGELFF.

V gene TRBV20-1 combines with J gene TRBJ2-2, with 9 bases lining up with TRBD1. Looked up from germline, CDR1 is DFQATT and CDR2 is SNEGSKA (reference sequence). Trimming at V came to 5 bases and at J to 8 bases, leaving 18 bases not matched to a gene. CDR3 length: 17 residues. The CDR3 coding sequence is TGCAGTGCTTCTCGTTTTCTAAGGACAGGGGCACCTGGGGAGCTGTTTTTT. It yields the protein CSASRFLRTGAPGELFF.

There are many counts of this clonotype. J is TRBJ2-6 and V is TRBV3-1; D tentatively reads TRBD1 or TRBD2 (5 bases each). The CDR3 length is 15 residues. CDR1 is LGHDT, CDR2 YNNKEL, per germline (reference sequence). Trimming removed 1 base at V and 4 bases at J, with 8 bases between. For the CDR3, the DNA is TGTGCCAGCAGCCAAGCCGGGGCCGGGGCCAACGTCCTGACTTTC. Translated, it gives CASSQAGAGANVLTF. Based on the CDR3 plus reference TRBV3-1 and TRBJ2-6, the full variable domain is DTAVSQTPKYLVTQMGNDKSIKCEQNLGHDTMYWYKQDSKKFLKIMFSYNNKELIINETVPNRFSPKSPDKAHLNLHINSLELGDSAVYFCASSQAGAGANVLTFGAGSRLTVL.

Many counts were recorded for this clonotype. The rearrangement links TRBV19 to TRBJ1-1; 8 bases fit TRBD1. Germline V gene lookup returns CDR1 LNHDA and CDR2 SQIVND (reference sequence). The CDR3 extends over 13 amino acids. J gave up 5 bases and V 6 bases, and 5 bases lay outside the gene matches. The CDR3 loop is CASSQGAATEAFF. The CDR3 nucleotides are TGTGCCAGTAGCCAGGGGGCCGCGACTGAAGCTTTCTTT.